The rows below give T cell receptor beta chains drawn from one sample of a study of CD8+ T cells in alopecia areata. The repertoire was sequenced with immunoSEQ multiplex PCR; TCRdb's copy has only in-frame clones and lacks some. The sample carries around 190,000 clones, roughly 60% recorded once. The sequences come from CD4+ T cells sorted from blood, collected at week 24, from a patient treated with tofacitinib. The receptors derive from a human donor with alopecia areata. Each CDR3 is given without its conserved first and last residue. The size field is filled for only some rows; it gives once, few, many or a size class.

CDR3 | J | size | V
ASTSGTDYGYT | TRBJ1-2 | NA | TRBV25-1
ASSLTRVVNQPQH | TRBJ1-5 | once | TRBV7-8
ASSYQTGSPEKLF | TRBJ1-4 | many | TRBV11-2
ASRRLGETQY | TRBJ2-5 | NA | TRBV5-1
AWKGLAGWGRTDTQY | TRBJ2-3 | NA | TRBV30
AWSVGGLNQETQY | TRBJ2-5 | NA | TRBV30
ATSGTGSYEQY | TRBJ2-7 | NA | TRBV10-3
ASSLFGGPNYGYT | TRBJ1-2 | NA | TRBV5-6
ASSEAPTGNGYT | TRBJ1-2 | NA | TRBV6-1
SGSKAGGPTDTQY | TRBJ2-3 | once | TRBV29-1
ASSQGFAGQSSYNEQF | TRBJ2-1 | NA | TRBV4-3
ASGLVGTALNGELF | TRBJ2-2 | few | TRBV12-5
ASSDRRRNTGELF | TRBJ2-2 | NA | TRBV2
ASSVSGTGSNEQF | TRBJ2-1 | NA | TRBV5-1
ASRDRDNQPQH | TRBJ1-5 | NA | TRBV6-6
ASRDNSNQPQH | TRBJ1-5 | NA | TRBV6-5
ASYGNYGYT | TRBJ1-2 | few | TRBV6-5
ASSGPFRGGNSPLH | TRBJ1-6 | NA | TRBV5-6
ASSPNSRSDYGYT | TRBJ1-2 | NA | TRBV18
AWRESSYEQY | TRBJ2-7 | NA | TRBV30
ASSQARRTPSNEQF | TRBJ2-1 | few | TRBV4-3
ASSEGIGYGYT | TRBJ1-2 | few | TRBV10-2
SAKTRDTQY | TRBJ2-3 | NA | TRBV20-1
AWSVQAGSQPQH | TRBJ1-5 | NA | TRBV30